This T cell receptor (beta chain) was recorded in a study of blood T cell repertoires in COVID-19. Clones were sequenced by immunoSEQ multiplex PCR, and TCRdb holds only the in-frame ones, with some missing. The repertoire consists of tens of thousands of clones, with roughly nine tenths occurring once and the leading ten covering roughly 21%. CDR3 length equals 15 residues. V dropped 1 base and J dropped 1 base, with 12 bases sitting between them. Germline CDR1 is GTSNPN and CDR2 is SVGIG (reference sequence). The sequenced sample consisted of peripheral blood. This chain connects TRBV30 to TRBJ2-3; maybe TRBD2 (6 bases). This clonotype originated in a man aged 45-65 years with active COVID-19. CDR3 in amino acids: CAWSAGTPGTDTQYF. The CDR3 bases are TGTGCCTGGAGTGCCGGGACTCCCGGCACAGATACGCAGTATTTT. Together with reference TRBV30 and TRBJ2-3, the CDR3 gives the full variable domain: SQTIHQWPATLVQPVGSPLSLECTVEGTSNPNLYWYRQAAGRGLQLLFYSVGIGQISSEVPQNLSASRPQDRQFILSSKKLLLSDSGFYLCAWSAGTPGTDTQYFGPGTRLTVL.